One sample yielded the 29 T cell receptor beta chains listed below, sequenced in a study of OX40 agonist ivuxolimab in advanced cancers. Sequenced by immunoSEQ multiplex PCR; TCRdb stores in-frame clones only, minus some. Of some 73,000 clones in the sample, 80% to 90% are singletons; the top ten hold 0.65% to 0.9%. Sequences were derived from CD4+ or CD8+ T cells sorted from blood, sampled in a trial of the OX40 agonist ivuxolimab. The source of these receptors is an adult with an advanced solid tumor such as melanoma, head and neck, liver or kidney cancer.

The V and J genes are TRBV5-4 and TRBJ2-1; 8 nucleotides line up with TRBD1. The trim removed 3 bases at V and 7 bases at J, leaving 6 bases unmatched. Germline-derived CDR1 and CDR2 are SGHNT and YYREEE (reference sequence). This CDR3 is built from 14 residues. Here the CDR3 reads CASSSDRGLNEQFF. DNA for the CDR3: TGTGCCAGCAGCTCCGACAGGGGACTGAATGAGCAGTTCTTC.

DNA for the CDR3: TGCGCCAGCAGCCAATTAAGGGACTGGTCTGGGGCCAACGTCCTGACTTTC. Translating gives CASSQLRDWSGANVLTF. The rearrangement joins TRBV4-3 to TRBJ2-6; tentative D call: TRBD2 (6 bases). The V gene lost 2 bases and the J gene lost 1 base, with 12 bases spanning the gap. Germline V gene data show CDR1 as LGHNA and CDR2 as YSLEER. The CDR3 spans 17 residues.

The rearrangement joins TRBV5-1 to TRBJ2-7; D uncertain. The V end lost 0 bases, the J end lost 0 bases, and 7 bases lay between the germline ends. The CDR3 contains 14 residues. The germline CDR1 and CDR2 sequences are SGHRS and YFSETQ. DNA of the CDR3: TGCGCCAGCAGCTTGGATGCTAGCTCCTACGAGCAGTACTTC. Translating gives CASSLDASSYEQYF.

A few counts support this clone. The chain carries TRBV11-3 and TRBJ2-1, with 11 bases identical to TRBD2. The junction had 3 bases not matched to a gene; V was cut back by 3 bases and J by 5 bases. Germline loops: CDR1 SGHNT, CDR2 YENEEA. This CDR3 has 15 amino acids. CDR3 sequence (DNA): TGTGCCAGCAGCTTCGGACTAGCGGGCGACAATGAGCAGTTCTTC. Its protein product is CASSFGLAGDNEQFF.

This clone occurred once. The chain links TRBV7-2 to TRBJ2-1, with 11 nucleotides matching TRBD2. The CDR3 covers 16 residues. Trimming at V came to 0 bases and at J to 8 bases, leaving 6 bases not matched to a gene. Germline V lookup: CDR1 SGHTA, CDR2 FQGNSA. Here the CDR3 reads CASSLARLAGGDEQFF. CDR3 in DNA: TGTGCCAGCAGCTTAGCCCGGCTAGCGGGGGGCGATGAGCAGTTCTTC.

The chain is built from TRBV5-6 and TRBJ2-5, with D unresolved. The CDR3 contains 14 residues. The germline V gene has CDR1 SGHDT and CDR2 YYEEEE. V was cut by 0 bases and J by 5 bases, with 11 bases left in between. The DNA of the CDR3 is TGTGCCAGCAGCTTGGGCCGGGCCTGGGAGACCCAGTACTTC. Its translation: CASSLGRAWETQYF.

This clone was counted between two and nine times. V and J are TRBV7-9 and TRBJ1-1; D remains unclear. V shed 10 bases and J shed 2 bases, with 14 bases lying between them. CDR1 is SEHNR and CDR2 is FQNEAQ in the germline V gene (reference sequence). The CDR3 is made up of 13 amino acids. The CDR3 here is CAIQVRINTEAFF. DNA for the CDR3: TGTGCCATCCAAGTCAGAATCAACACTGAAGCTTTCTTT.

There are a few counts of this clone. This chain joins TRBV11-2 and TRBJ2-3; 7 bases map to TRBD2. The V gene end was trimmed by 5 bases and the J gene end by 1 base; junction bases not matched to a gene: 9. The CDR3 totals 16 residues. Germline assignment: CDR1 SGHAT and CDR2 FQNNGV. Here the CDR3 DNA reads TGTGCCAGCAGCACCCAGACTAGCACCCGCACAGATACGCAGTATTTT. Its protein is CASSTQTSTRTDTQYF.

The CDR3 coding sequence is TGTGCCAGCAGCCCAGTGGGTGAGCAGTTCTTC. It codes for CASSPVGEQFF. The V and J genes are TRBV7-9 and TRBJ2-1, with D hard to call. V was shortened by 5 bases and J by 9 bases, with 8 bases between the two germline ends. This CDR3 has 11 amino acids. Germline values: CDR1 SEHNR, CDR2 FQNEAQ (reference sequence).

The chain links TRBV12-5 to TRBJ2-7; D perhaps matches TRBD1 (5 bases). CDR3 length: 12 amino acids. Looked up from germline, CDR1 is LGHNT and CDR2 is FRNRAP. Trimming pared 5 bases from V and 3 bases from J, leaving 8 bases between. CDR3 protein: CASGQGFYEQYF. Written as DNA, the CDR3 is TGTGCTAGTGGTCAGGGATTCTACGAGCAGTACTTC.

The chain is built from TRBV27 and TRBJ1-2, with 9 bases identical to TRBD1. CDR3 length: 16 amino acids. Germline loops: CDR1 MNHEY, CDR2 SMNVEV (reference sequence). The J segment lost 14 bases and the V segment lost 4 bases, leaving 20 bases of the junction unmatched. The chain's CDR3 is CASSSPGSRTGAALTF. In nucleotides, the CDR3 is TGTGCCAGCAGTTCACCGGGAAGTAGGACAGGGGCAGCTCTTACCTTC.

CDR3 bases: TGTGCCTGGGGGGGCGGACAGGGTTACGAGCAGTACTTC. Protein product: CAWGGGQGYEQYF. The chain combines TRBV30 with TRBJ2-7; 8 positions agree with TRBD1. Germline assignment: CDR1 GTSNPN and CDR2 SVGIG (reference sequence). The CDR3 runs to 13 residues. The J segment lost 4 bases and the V segment lost 5 bases, leaving 7 bases of the junction unmatched.

The chain joins TRBV15 to TRBJ1-4; D possibly corresponds to TRBD1 (5 bases). The germline gives CDR1 LNHNV, CDR2 YYDKDF (reference sequence). The CDR3 runs to 17 residues. V dropped 1 base and J dropped 3 bases, with 15 bases sitting between them. The CDR3 loop is CATSRGGREGPNEKLFF. CDR3 nucleotide sequence: TGTGCCACCAGCAGAGGGGGCAGGGAGGGGCCTAATGAAAAACTGTTTTTT.

This sequence joins TRBV27 and TRBJ2-1; D unclear. V was trimmed by 5 bases and J by 5 bases, leaving 13 bases between them. Germline CDR1 reads MNHEY; CDR2 reads SMNVEV (reference sequence). The CDR3 length is 14 residues. In DNA form, the CDR3 reads TGTGCCAGCAGTCTTAACTCACGCGACAATGAGCAGTTCTTC. Its protein is CASSLNSRDNEQFF.

The chain combines TRBV30 with TRBJ2-2; 10 bases map to TRBD2. The CDR3 runs to 18 residues. CDR1 is GTSNPN and CDR2 is SVGIG in the germline V gene (reference sequence). V dropped 2 bases and J dropped 4; count of bases not matched to a gene: 13. CDR3 sequence: CAWSPGLAEWAGTGELFF. CDR3 sequence (DNA): TGTGCCTGGAGTCCCGGACTAGCGGAGTGGGCTGGCACCGGGGAGCTGTTTTTT.

The J gene is TRBJ1-4, the V gene TRBV9; D perhaps matches TRBD1 (5 bases). The V end lost 0 bases, the J end lost 7 bases, and 10 bases lay between the germline ends. Per the germline V gene, CDR1 is SGDLS and CDR2 is YYNGEE. CDR3 size: 14 residues. The CDR3 DNA follows: TGTGCCAGCAGCGTAGCGGGACGGGGTGAAAAACTGTTTTTT. Translated, it gives CASSVAGRGEKLFF.

The gene calls are TRBV27 and TRBJ2-3; D might be TRBD2 (6 bases). The V gene's germline CDR1 is MNHEY and CDR2 SMNVEV (reference sequence). The length of the CDR3 is 14 residues. Between the trimmed V and J ends, which lost 0 bases and 6 bases, there was a span of 10 bases. The CDR3 loop reads CASSLSRGRDTQYF. The CDR3 bases are TGTGCCAGCAGTTTATCTAGAGGGAGGGATACGCAGTATTTT.

This CDR3 is CASSLGGGRAGELFF. The DNA for the CDR3 is TGTGCCAGCAGCTTAGGTGGGGGCCGGGCCGGGGAGCTGTTTTTT. V is TRBV11-3 and J is TRBJ2-2, with D possibly TRBD1 on 6 matching bases. Germline V gene sequence: CDR1 SGHNT, CDR2 YENEEA. The CDR3 is made up of 15 amino acids. Trimming took off 1 base at V and 6 bases at J, with 12 bases between the two ends.

V is TRBV27 and J is TRBJ1-2, with D maybe TRBD1 (5 bases). CDR3 length equals 16 residues. Germline V lookup: CDR1 MNHEY, CDR2 SMNVEV (reference sequence). The V end was cut by 4 bases, the J end by 0 bases, with 15 bases between. CDR3 in DNA: TGTGCCAGCAGTTCTGGGGGACGCGGATCTAACTATGGCTACACCTTC. Translation: CASSSGGRGSNYGYTF.

This clone was picked up a small number of times. The chain is built from TRBV6-1 and TRBJ1-6; TRBD1 aligns across 11 bases. Germline V CDR1 and CDR2: MNHNS, SASEGT. The V segment lost 6 bases and the J segment 8 bases; nucleotides outside the gene matches: 0. The CDR3 runs 13 residues. The CDR3 region is CASRGQGDSPLHF. DNA for the CDR3: TGTGCCAGCAGGGGACAGGGGGATTCACCCCTCCACTTT.

The chain carries TRBV6-5 and TRBJ2-1; 7 positions match TRBD2. Per the germline V gene, CDR1 is MNHEY and CDR2 is SVGAGI. The CDR3 sequence is 15 residues long. J lost 4 bases, V lost 2 bases, and 5 bases had no gene match. In nucleotides, the CDR3 is TGTGCCAGCAGTTACGACCAGCGGGGATACAATGAGCAGTTCTTC. Its protein is CASSYDQRGYNEQFF.

The genes are TRBV5-1 and TRBJ2-5, with D unresolved. Trimming took off 0 bases at V and 3 bases at J, with 9 bases between the two ends. The CDR3 sequence is 14 residues long. CDR1 SGHRS and CDR2 YFSETQ come from the germline V gene. The CDR3 DNA is TGCGCCAGCAGCTTGGGAGCGACAAAAGAGACCCAGTACTTC. Translating gives CASSLGATKETQYF.

The CDR3 region has the DNA TGTGCCAGTAGTATGTCCCCCTTTCTCTACAATGAGCAGTTCTTC. This codes for CASSMSPFLYNEQFF. The chain recombines TRBV19 with TRBJ2-1; D not resolved. CDR1 and CDR2 from the germline V gene are LNHDA and SQIVND (reference sequence). This CDR3 has 15 amino acids. The ends were cut back, 3 bases at V and 3 bases at J, with 12 bases in the middle.

This chain joins TRBV9 and TRBJ1-6, with D tentatively TRBD1 (5 bases). V lost 4 bases, J lost 8 bases, and 13 bases lay in between. Germline CDR1 is SGDLS and CDR2 is YYNGEE. The CDR3 spans 14 residues. The CDR3 DNA sequence: TGTGCCAGCAGCCCCCAGGGTTCGGATTCACCCCTCCACTTT. Residues: CASSPQGSDSPLHF. The variable domain in full, with the rest retrieved from reference TRBV9 and TRBJ1-6, is DSGVTQTPKHLITATGQRVTLRCSPRSGDLSVYWYQQSLDQGLQFLIQYYNGEERAKGNILERFSAQQFPDLHSELNLSSLELGDSALYFCASSPQGSDSPLHFGNGTRLTVT.

CDR3 in amino acids: CASSRGLAGEQFF. CDR3 nucleotide sequence: TGCGCCAGCTCTCGAGGACTAGCTGGTGAGCAGTTCTTC. The chain links TRBV5-1 to TRBJ2-1; TRBD2 aligns across 8 bases. The V segment lost 7 bases and the J segment 9 bases; nucleotides outside the gene matches: 9. CDR1 is SGHRS, CDR2 YFSETQ, per germline. This CDR3 comprises 13 residues.

This clone occurred once. In DNA, the CDR3 is TGTGCCTGGAGTGCCTCGCCCCTCTACGAGCAGTACTTC. Amino acid sequence: CAWSASPLYEQYF. The rearrangement uses TRBV30 and TRBJ2-7; D unclear. Germline V gene sequence: CDR1 GTSNPN, CDR2 SVGIG (reference sequence). The CDR3 extends over 13 amino acids. V was cut by 1 base and J by 3 bases, with 10 bases left in between.

V and J are TRBV19 and TRBJ1-4; perhaps TRBD1 as D (5 bases). V lost 6 bases to trimming and J lost 7 bases, with 15 bases between them. The CDR3 covers 14 residues. Germline-derived CDR1 and CDR2 are LNHDA and SQIVND (reference sequence). The CDR3 is CASRTGTRGEKLFF. The CDR3 DNA sequence: TGTGCCAGTAGGACCGGGACGAGGGGTGAAAAACTGTTTTTT.

The V and J genes are TRBV19 and TRBJ2-1, with TRBD2 as a possible D gene (7 bases). Trimming pared 3 bases from V and 8 bases from J, leaving 17 bases between. The CDR3 has 15 amino acids. Germline V lookup: CDR1 LNHDA, CDR2 SQIVND (reference sequence). CDR3 sequence reads: CASSMGGGPRDEQFF. For the CDR3, the DNA is TGTGCCAGTAGTATGGGAGGGGGGCCCAGGGATGAGCAGTTCTTC.

The CDR3 coding sequence is TGTGCCAGCAGCTTAGCCCCCCTAGGCGGGGGGGCGTACGAGCAGTACTTC. Amino acid sequence: CASSLAPLGGGAYEQYF. The chain employs TRBV7-3 and TRBJ2-7, with 9 bases aligning to TRBD2. V lost 2 bases and J lost 4; bases outside the gene matches: 12. This CDR3 is built from 17 residues. Germline V lookup: CDR1 SGHTA, CDR2 FQGTGA.